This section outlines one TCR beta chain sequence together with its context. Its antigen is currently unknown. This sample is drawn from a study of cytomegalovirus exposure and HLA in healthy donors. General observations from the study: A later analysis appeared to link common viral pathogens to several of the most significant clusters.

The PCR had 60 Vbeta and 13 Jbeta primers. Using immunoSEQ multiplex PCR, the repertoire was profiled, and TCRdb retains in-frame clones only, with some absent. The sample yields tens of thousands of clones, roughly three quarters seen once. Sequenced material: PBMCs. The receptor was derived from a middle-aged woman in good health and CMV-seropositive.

The DNA of the CDR3 is TGTGCCTGGAGGGTCGGGGGAGGTTACAATGAGCAGTTCTTC. Its protein product is CAWRVGGGYNEQFF. V gene TRBV30 combines with J gene TRBJ2-1; TRBD2 might be the D (6 bases). The CDR3 totals 14 residues. Trimming cost V 3 bases and J 4 bases, with 13 bases left between them. Germline assignment: CDR1 GTSNPN and CDR2 SVGIG (reference sequence).